Listed here are 12 T cell receptor beta chains from one sample, sequenced in a study of blood T cell repertoires in COVID-19. Method: immunoSEQ multiplex PCR; TCRdb's copy keeps in-frame clones and lacks some. The sample yields about 64,000 clones, around four fifths seen once. The sequenced sample consisted of peripheral blood. These receptors were taken from a human donor in a cohort sampled during active COVID-19.

The rearrangement joins TRBV5-1 to TRBJ1-3; D unclear. CDR1 is SGHRS, CDR2 YFSETQ, per germline. The CDR3 loop spans 15 amino acids. With 4 bases removed from V and 4 bases from J, the gap between germline ends came to 15 bases. The DNA for the CDR3 is TGCGCCAGCAGCACCGGGAGCAACTCAGGAAACACCATATATTTT. It yields the protein CASSTGSNSGNTIYF. Full variable domain (outside the CDR3, taken from reference TRBV5-1 and TRBJ1-3): KAGVTQTPRYLIKTRGQQVTLSCSPISGHRSVSWYQQTPGQGLQFLFEYFSETQRNKGNFPGRFSGRQFSNSRSEMNVSTLELGDSALYLCASSTGSNSGNTIYFGEGSWLTVV.

The chain uses TRBV18 and TRBJ2-7, with TRBD2 matching 11 bases. Per germline, CDR1 KGHSH and CDR2 LQKENI. CDR3 length equals 13 residues. Trimming at V came to 5 bases and at J to 8 bases, leaving 5 bases not matched to a gene. The CDR3 DNA is TGTGCCAGCTCAGATAGCGGGGGGGCCAAGCAGTACGTC. Translated: CASSDSGGAKQYV.

The J gene is TRBJ2-1, the V gene TRBV5-1; maybe TRBD1 (6 bases). CDR1 is SGHRS, CDR2 YFSETQ, per germline. The CDR3 loop spans 15 amino acids. Trimming removed 0 bases from V and 5 bases from J, with 12 bases in between. CDR3 sequence: CASSLDRVANNEQFF. The CDR3 DNA sequence: TGCGCCAGCAGCTTGGACAGGGTAGCTAACAATGAGCAGTTCTTC.

In DNA, the CDR3 is TGCAGTGCTAGTCTGGGGGCGGCACCCAAAAACATTCAGTACTTC. Amino acids: CSASLGAAPKNIQYF. The rearrangement joins TRBV20-1 to TRBJ2-4; possibly TRBD1 for D (6 bases). Germline V gives CDR1 DFQATT, CDR2 SNEGSKA (reference sequence). With 3 bases removed from V and 2 bases from J, the gap between germline ends came to 14 bases. The CDR3 sequence is 15 residues long.

This rearrangement joins TRBV5-1 to TRBJ2-7; TRBD1 aligns across 11 bases. Germline-derived CDR1 and CDR2 are SGHRS and YFSETQ. CDR3 length: 18 amino acids. V lost 4 bases and J lost 0; bases outside the gene matches: 12. The CDR3 nucleotides read TGCGCCAGCAGCATCGCGGGGACAGGGGGATGGAGCTCCTACGAGCAGTACGTC. It specifies CASSIAGTGGWSSYEQYV.

This clone turned up a few times. V and J are TRBV11-2 and TRBJ2-1, with D possibly matching TRBD2 (7 bases). Germline V gene lookup returns CDR1 SGHAT and CDR2 FQNNGV. The CDR3 covers 15 residues. V was shortened by 5 bases and J by 4 bases, with 15 bases between the two germline ends. The CDR3 coding sequence is TGTGCCAGCAGCCCTTCCGGGGGGCAATACAATGAGCAGTTCTTC. This sequence encodes CASSPSGGQYNEQFF. Complete variable domain (other parts from reference TRBV11-2 and TRBJ2-1): EAGVAQSPRYKIIEKRQSVAFWCNPISGHATLYWYQQILGQGPKLLIQFQNNGVVDDSQLPKDRFSAERLKGVDSTLKIQPAKLEDSAVYLCASSPSGGQYNEQFFGPGTRLTVL.

CDR3 sequence: CASSEGAPTDTQYF. DNA for the CDR3: TGTGCCAGCAGTGAAGGAGCGCCCACAGATACGCAGTATTTT. The chain joins TRBV6-1 to TRBJ2-3, with D uncertain. Between the trimmed V and J ends, which lost 1 base and 2 bases, there was a span of 7 bases. Germline V CDR1 and CDR2: MNHNS, SASEGT. There are 14 residues in the CDR3.

V and J are TRBV28 and TRBJ2-3, with D possibly being TRBD1 (5 bases). The germline V gene has CDR1 MDHEN and CDR2 SYDVKM. The CDR3 extends over 18 amino acids. The germline V and J ends were trimmed by 5 bases and 2 bases, with 23 bases remaining between them. For the CDR3, the DNA is TGTGCCAGCAGTCCCTCCCAGGGCTTGGGCACACACACAGATACGCAGTATTTT. Amino acids: CASSPSQGLGTHTDTQYF. Looking up the rest from reference TRBV28 and TRBJ2-3 gives the full variable domain: DVKVTQSSRYLVKRTGEKVFLECVQDMDHENMFWYRQDPGLGLRLIYFSYDVKMKEKGDIPEGYSVSREKKERFSLILESASTNQTSMYLCASSPSQGLGTHTDTQYFGPGTRLTVL.

A few counts support this clone. The chain is built from TRBV6-6 and TRBJ1-1; tentatively, D is TRBD1 (6 bases). Germline loops: CDR1 MNHNY, CDR2 SVGAGI (reference sequence). The CDR3 length is 18 residues. V lost 5 bases, J lost 1 base, and 23 bases lay in between. CDR3 coding DNA: TGTGCCAGCAGTCAAACAGGACGGGGGGGGGCGCAGAACACTGAAGCTTTCTTT. This codes for CASSQTGRGGAQNTEAFF.

The V and J genes are TRBV2 and TRBJ2-5; maybe TRBD1 (5 bases). Per germline, CDR1 SNHLY and CDR2 FYNNEI. The ends were cut back, 7 bases at V and 1 base at J, with 10 bases in the middle. There are 13 residues in the CDR3. CDR3 loop: CASTATGQETQYF. CDR3 sequence (DNA): TGTGCCAGCACCGCCACAGGCCAAGAGACCCAGTACTTC.

The CDR3 bases are TGCGCCAGCAGCTTAGCCCACGGTGAAGCTTTCTTT. This translates into CASSLAHGEAFF. The V call is TRBV5-1, the J call TRBJ1-1; D remains ambiguous. Trimming removed 2 bases from V and 7 bases from J, with 9 bases in between. Per germline, CDR1 SGHRS and CDR2 YFSETQ. The CDR3 runs to 12 residues.

The CDR3 loop reads CASSETRVVNEQFF. The DNA for the CDR3 is TGTGCCAGCAGTGAGACCAGGGTAGTAAATGAGCAGTTCTTC. The chain combines TRBV6-1 with TRBJ2-1; maybe TRBD1 (5 bases). There are 14 residues in the CDR3. CDR1 is MNHNS and CDR2 is SASEGT in the germline V gene. V lost 3 bases to trimming and J lost 7 bases, with 13 bases between them.